Listed below are T cell receptor beta chains from one sample, sequenced in a study of T cells after yellow fever vaccination. TCRdb independently ran MiXCR on the 5' RACE reads; one entry per CDR3 protein. Of around 120,000 distinct CDR3 sequences in the sample, roughly 15% are singletons; the top ten hold around 46%. The material sequenced was CD8+ T cells sorted from PBMCs, taken 5 days after the yellow fever booster vaccination. The receptors were gathered from a man between 18 and 29 years old who received the YFV17D yellow fever vaccine. The CDR3 runs from the conserved cysteine through the conserved F or W. A D gene is named only where the DNA matches it firmly. A clone size is listed for some rows: how often the clone was seen (once, few, many), or a class if it is expanded.

TRBV11-3,NA,few,TRBJ2-5,TGTGCCAGCAGCTTAGTACCCGGGCGGGAGACCCAGTACTTC,CASSLVPGRETQYF
TRBV12-5,NA,NA,TRBJ1-2,TGTGCTAGTGGTGCCCAGGGTGGCCAGGAAGACTACACCTTC,CASGAQGGQEDYTF
TRBV6-5,NA,few,TRBJ1-2,TGTGCCAGCAGTTACTACGCGGGGTTCCGGGGGGAAGGCTACACCTTC,CASSYYAGFRGEGYTF
TRBV20-1,TRBD2,NA,TRBJ2-7,TGCAGTGCCCTTCACCCGGGACTAGCGGGATACGAGCAGTACTTC,CSALHPGLAGYEQYF
TRBV4-1,NA,few,TRBJ2-7,TGCGCCAGCAGCCAACTTGGGAGCCAAGGCTACGAGCAGTACTTC,CASSQLGSQGYEQYF
TRBV11-3,TRBD1,few,TRBJ2-3,TGTGCCAGCAGCCCTCGGACAGGGGGGAGCGATACGCAGTATTTT,CASSPRTGGSDTQYF
TRBV2,TRBD1,NA,TRBJ2-1,TGTGCCAGCAGGGGACAGACGTCCTACTACAATGAGCAGTTCTTC,CASRGQTSYYNEQFF
TRBV27,TRBD1,few,TRBJ1-2,TGTGCCAGCAGTATTACAGGGGCCCCTAACTATGGCTACACCTTC,CASSITGAPNYGYTF
TRBV12-3/TRBV12-4,NA,NA,TRBJ2-7,TGTGCCAGCAGTTTATGGGGAGGAGAGCAGTACTTC,CASSLWGGEQYF
TRBV4-1,TRBD2,many,TRBJ2-1,TGCGCCAGCAGCCAAGTTGCGGGGGGATACAATGAGCAGTTCTTC,CASSQVAGGYNEQFF
TRBV19,TRBD2,few,TRBJ2-1,TGTGCCACTGCCCGGGGGGGCAATGAGCAGTTCTTC,CATARGGNEQFF
TRBV4-3,NA,few,TRBJ2-5,TGCGCCAGCAGCCACCAAGGGGCCGCACGCGACGGTGGAGAGACCCAGTACTTC,CASSHQGAARDGGETQYF
TRBV24-1,NA,NA,TRBJ2-7,TGTGCCACCAGTGACCATCAACGTGGCCCCTACGAGCAGTACTTC,CATSDHQRGPYEQYF
TRBV7-9,TRBD1,NA,TRBJ2-1,TGTGCCAGTATGGCCACAGGGGAGAATGAGCAGTTCTTC,CASMATGENEQFF
TRBV15,NA,few,TRBJ1-1,TGTGCCACCAGCAGGACAGAGAACACTGAAGCTTTCTTT,CATSRTENTEAFF
TRBV13,NA,few,TRBJ1-1,TGTGCCAGCAGTCATGAGGACAGACAGAACACTGAAGCTTTCTTT,CASSHEDRQNTEAFF
TRBV4-3,TRBD1,few,TRBJ2-1,TGCGCCAGCAGCCGGTGGGACAGGGCCAATGAGCAGTTCTTC,CASSRWDRANEQFF
TRBV11-2,NA,NA,TRBJ2-5,TGTGCCAGCAGCTCTACGGGACGGACCGAAGAGACCCAGTACTTC,CASSSTGRTEETQYF
TRBV10-1,NA,NA,TRBJ2-1,TGCGCCAGTGAGACATCCCGAAGGAATGAGCAGTTCTTC,CASETSRRNEQFF
TRBV10-3,NA,many,TRBJ2-3,TGTGCCACCCTCGGGGCTAGCACAGATACGCAGTATTTT,CATLGASTDTQYF
TRBV5-5,NA,NA,TRBJ1-4,TGTGCCAGCAGCATCCCCAGGGGCCCAAATGAAAAACTGTTTTTT,CASSIPRGPNEKLFF
TRBV10-3,NA,NA,TRBJ2-1,TGTGCCATCAGGAAGGGGTTCCACGAAAACAATGAGCAGTTCTTC,CAIRKGFHENNEQFF
TRBV2,TRBD2,many,TRBJ2-3,TGTGCCAGCGGGGCCGGGACTACCGACACAGATACGCAGTATTTT,CASGAGTTDTDTQYF
TRBV4-1,NA,few,TRBJ1-5,TGCGCCAGCAGCCAAGACTGGGGCAATCAGCCCCAGCATTTT,CASSQDWGNQPQHF
TRBV7-6,NA,NA,TRBJ2-5,TGTGCCAGCAGCTTGGGGGGGCCGGCCATAGAGACCCAGTACTTC,CASSLGGPAIETQYF
TRBV7-9,NA,NA,TRBJ2-3,TGTGCCAGCAGCTTAGCGGTGGGTTCTATGACTAGTAGCACAGATACGCAGTATTTT,CASSLAVGSMTSSTDTQYF
TRBV4-2,NA,NA,TRBJ2-1,TGTGCCAGCAGCCAGGGATTTGGTAACGAGCAGTTCTTC,CASSQGFGNEQFF
TRBV19,NA,NA,TRBJ2-1,TGTGCCAGTAGTATTATAAGGGACCCCTGGGGCAATGAGCAGTTCTTC,CASSIIRDPWGNEQFF
TRBV6-2/TRBV6-3,TRBD2,few,TRBJ2-1,TGTGCCAGCAGTTACCGGGTAGCGGGGGGCTACAATGAGCAGTTCTTC,CASSYRVAGGYNEQFF
TRBV12-3/TRBV12-4,TRBD1,NA,TRBJ2-3,TGTGCCAGCAGCCCATTTCTTGGGACAGGGAGCACAGATACGCAGTATTTT,CASSPFLGTGSTDTQYF
TRBV7-3,NA,few,TRBJ2-1,TGTGCCAGCAGCTTGGGCGGGAACTCCTACAATGAGCAGTTCTTC,CASSLGGNSYNEQFF
TRBV11-2,NA,few,TRBJ2-2,TGTGCCAGCAGCTTAGGGCCCGAGACAGGAAACACCGGGGAGCTGTTTTTT,CASSLGPETGNTGELFF
TRBV9,NA,many,TRBJ2-3,TGTGCCAGCAGCGTAGGAAGGCCAGGTGATACGCAGTATTTT,CASSVGRPGDTQYF
TRBV4-3,TRBD1,many,TRBJ1-6,TGCGCCAGCAGCCAGGGAGGACAGGGGAATTCACCCCTCCACTTT,CASSQGGQGNSPLHF
TRBV19,NA,few,TRBJ1-1,TGTGCCAGTAGTGCGGCAGGGAATCAGTTCACTGAAGCTTTCTTT,CASSAAGNQFTEAFF
TRBV20-1,NA,NA,TRBJ2-5,TGCAGTGCTAGAGACCCTATAGCGGTCCAAGAGACCCAGTACTTC,CSARDPIAVQETQYF
TRBV7-9,NA,NA,TRBJ1-1,TGTGCCAGCAGCCCCCCGGTCCGGGGTGGCACTGAAGCTTTCTTT,CASSPPVRGGTEAFF
TRBV7-6,TRBD1,many,TRBJ2-7,TGCGCCAGCAGCTTGGGGCAGGGGGCCTACGAGCAGTACTTC,CASSLGQGAYEQYF
TRBV6-6,NA,NA,TRBJ2-7,TGTGCCAGCAGTTACCCCGGGAGCCCCTCTTACGAGCAGTACTTC,CASSYPGSPSYEQYF
TRBV6-5,TRBD1,few,TRBJ1-1,TGTGCCAGCAGTCCAGGGGGCAAGTCTGAAGCTTTCTTT,CASSPGGKSEAFF
TRBV5-1,NA,NA,TRBJ1-1,TGCGCCAGCAGCTTGGACTTGAACACTGAAGCTTTCTTT,CASSLDLNTEAFF
TRBV6-5,NA,NA,TRBJ2-2,TGTGCCAGCAGTTACACAACCGGGCCCGGGGAGCTGTTTTTT,CASSYTTGPGELFF
TRBV27,NA,NA,TRBJ2-1,TGTGCCAGCACGCTCGGCCTTGGCTATGGCAATGAGCAGTTCTTC,CASTLGLGYGNEQFF
TRBV7-9,NA,NA,TRBJ2-7,TGTGCCAGCAGATTTTCCACCTCCTACGAGCAGTACTTC,CASRFSTSYEQYF
TRBV7-6,NA,NA,TRBJ1-1,TGTGCCAGCAGCTTAGGATCAGGGACAAAGAACACTGAAGCTTTCTTT,CASSLGSGTKNTEAFF
TRBV10-3,TRBD2,NA,TRBJ2-5,TGTGCCATCAGAGACAGCGGGGGCCGGTACCAAGAGACCCAGTACTTC,CAIRDSGGRYQETQYF
TRBV5-6,NA,NA,TRBJ1-2,TGTGCCAGCAGCTTGACAGGAACTAATGGCTACACCTTC,CASSLTGTNGYTF
TRBV9,TRBD1,many,TRBJ2-3,TGTGCCAGCAGCCGGGACAGGGTAACAGATACGCAGTATTTT,CASSRDRVTDTQYF
TRBV11-2,NA,few,TRBJ2-3,TGTGCCAGCAGCTTAAACCCAGGGCAGGGGGGTGCAGATACGCAGTATTTT,CASSLNPGQGGADTQYF
TRBV7-9,NA,NA,TRBJ2-5,TGTGCCAGCAGCTTAGATCGGGGGGCGGCCCAAGAGACCCAGTACTTC,CASSLDRGAAQETQYF
TRBV10-3,NA,NA,TRBJ2-7,TGTGCCATCAGGCGGGGCTACGAGCAGTACTTC,CAIRRGYEQYF